This TCR beta chain was sequenced during a study of identical twins. General study findings and limits: For cord blood, abundant beta clonotypes had fewer insertions, unlike memory repertoires, which showed none. The analysis was cross-sectional rather than longitudinal within donors.

In every case, the donor was a healthy Caucasian. A word on this clonotype: What it binds is not known.

In TCRdb, the 5' RACE reads were re-called with MiXCR into one record per CDR3 protein. The data contain more than 1.5 million distinct CDR3 sequences, under 35% of them singletons. The length of the CDR3 is 16 residues. Germline V lookup: CDR1 MGHRA, CDR2 YSYEKL. The J gene is TRBJ2-1, the V gene TRBV4-1, with TRBD1 matching over 8 bases. The J call could be wrong; TRBJ2-7 is a better fit for the DNA end. This TCR was sampled from a newborn girl in good health. The specimen sequenced was cord blood. This CDR3 is CASSQAFGQGHHEQYF. CDR3 bases: TGCGCCAGCAGCCAAGCTTTTGGACAGGGCCACCACGAGCAGTACTTC.